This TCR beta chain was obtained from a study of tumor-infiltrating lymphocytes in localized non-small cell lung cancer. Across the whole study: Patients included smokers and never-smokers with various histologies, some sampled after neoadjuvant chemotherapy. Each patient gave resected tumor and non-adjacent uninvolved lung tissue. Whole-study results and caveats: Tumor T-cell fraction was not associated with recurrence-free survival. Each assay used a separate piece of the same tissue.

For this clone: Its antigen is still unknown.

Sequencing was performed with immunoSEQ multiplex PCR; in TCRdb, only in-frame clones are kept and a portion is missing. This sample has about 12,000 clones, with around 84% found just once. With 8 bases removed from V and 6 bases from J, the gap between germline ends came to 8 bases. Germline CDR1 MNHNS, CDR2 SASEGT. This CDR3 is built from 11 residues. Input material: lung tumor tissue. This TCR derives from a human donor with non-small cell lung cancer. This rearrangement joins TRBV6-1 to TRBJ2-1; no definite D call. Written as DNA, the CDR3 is TGTGCCAGCCCTGGACCCAATGAGCAGTTCTTC. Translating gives CASPGPNEQFF.